This T cell receptor beta chain came from a study of OX40 agonist ivuxolimab in advanced cancers. General study points: Among the lowest peripheral clonal expansion occurred in 0.1-3.0 mg/kg partial responders. By week 6 at 0.1 to 3.0 mg/kg, blood CD4+ and CD8+ T cells had expanded clonally.

To note about this clone: What it recognizes is unknown.

The method was immunoSEQ multiplex PCR; TCRdb's version includes in-frame clones alone and lacks a portion of them. The profile shows tens of thousands of clones, 86% of them singletons. The source of this sequence is an adult with an advanced solid tumor such as melanoma, head and neck, liver or kidney cancer. Sequenced material: CD4+ or CD8+ T cells sorted from blood, taken in a trial of the OX40 agonist ivuxolimab.

The CDR3 region has the DNA TGTGCCATCAGCAGGGACAGTTCCAATCAGCCCCAGCATTTT. Its protein product is CAISRDSSNQPQHF. V is TRBV10-3 and J is TRBJ1-5; 7 bases align to TRBD1. The V and J ends lost 6 bases and 3 bases, in that order; junction bases with no gene match: 5. Germline-derived CDR1 and CDR2 are ENHRY and SYGVKD. This CDR3 is 14 amino acids long.